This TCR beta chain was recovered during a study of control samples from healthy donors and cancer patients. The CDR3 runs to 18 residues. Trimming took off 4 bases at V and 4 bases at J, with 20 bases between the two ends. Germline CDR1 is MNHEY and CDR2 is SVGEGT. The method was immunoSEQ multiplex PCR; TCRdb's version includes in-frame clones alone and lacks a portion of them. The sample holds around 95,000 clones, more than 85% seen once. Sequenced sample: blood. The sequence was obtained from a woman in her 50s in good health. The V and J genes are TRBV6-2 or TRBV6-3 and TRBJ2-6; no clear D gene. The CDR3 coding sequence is TGTGCCAGCAGTTCTCTCGGTCGATCGACTGGAGGGGCCAACGTCCTGACTTTC. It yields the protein CASSSLGRSTGGANVLTF.